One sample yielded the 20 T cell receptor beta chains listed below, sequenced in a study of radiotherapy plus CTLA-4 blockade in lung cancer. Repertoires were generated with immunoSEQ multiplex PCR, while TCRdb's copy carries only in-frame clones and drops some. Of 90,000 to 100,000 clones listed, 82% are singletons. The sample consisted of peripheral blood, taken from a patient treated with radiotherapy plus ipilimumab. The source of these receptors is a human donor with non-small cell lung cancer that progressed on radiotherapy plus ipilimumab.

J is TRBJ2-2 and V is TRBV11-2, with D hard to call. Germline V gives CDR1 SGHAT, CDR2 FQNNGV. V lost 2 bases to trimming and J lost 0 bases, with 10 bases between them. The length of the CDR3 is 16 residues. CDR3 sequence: CASSLRAGANTGELFF. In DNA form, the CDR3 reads TGTGCCAGCAGCTTAAGGGCAGGCGCGAACACCGGGGAGCTGTTTTTT.

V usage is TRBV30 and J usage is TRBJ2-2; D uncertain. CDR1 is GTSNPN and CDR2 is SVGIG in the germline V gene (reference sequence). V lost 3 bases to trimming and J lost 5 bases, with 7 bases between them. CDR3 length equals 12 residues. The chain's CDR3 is CAWSRLTGELFF. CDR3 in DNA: TGTGCCTGGAGCAGGTTGACCGGGGAGCTGTTTTTT.

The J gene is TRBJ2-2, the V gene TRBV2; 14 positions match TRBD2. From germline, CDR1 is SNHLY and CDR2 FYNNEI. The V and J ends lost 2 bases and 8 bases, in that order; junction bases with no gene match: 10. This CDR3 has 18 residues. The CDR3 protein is CASSESVGLAGESGELFF. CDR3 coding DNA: TGTGCCAGCAGTGAATCCGTGGGACTAGCGGGAGAAAGTGGGGAGCTGTTTTTT.

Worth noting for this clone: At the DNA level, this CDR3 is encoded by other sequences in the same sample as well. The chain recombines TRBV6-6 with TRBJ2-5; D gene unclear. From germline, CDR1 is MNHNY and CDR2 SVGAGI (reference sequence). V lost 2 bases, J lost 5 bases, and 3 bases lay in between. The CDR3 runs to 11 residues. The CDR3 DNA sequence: TGTGCCAGCAGTTACCTTGAGACCCAGTACTTC. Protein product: CASSYLETQYF.

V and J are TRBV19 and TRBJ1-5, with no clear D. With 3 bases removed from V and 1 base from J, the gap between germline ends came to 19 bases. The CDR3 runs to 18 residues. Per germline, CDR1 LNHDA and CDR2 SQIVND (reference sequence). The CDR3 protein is CASSILPLRQESNQPQHF. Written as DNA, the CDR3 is TGTGCCAGTAGTATCCTACCCCTCCGCCAGGAGAGCAATCAGCCCCAGCATTTT.

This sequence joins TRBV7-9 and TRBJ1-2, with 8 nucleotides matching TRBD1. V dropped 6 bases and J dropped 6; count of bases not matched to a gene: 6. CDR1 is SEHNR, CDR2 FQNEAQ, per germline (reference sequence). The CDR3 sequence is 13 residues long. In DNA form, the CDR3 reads TGTGCCAGCAGTTCGACAGGGGCGAATGGCTACACCTTC. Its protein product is CASSSTGANGYTF.

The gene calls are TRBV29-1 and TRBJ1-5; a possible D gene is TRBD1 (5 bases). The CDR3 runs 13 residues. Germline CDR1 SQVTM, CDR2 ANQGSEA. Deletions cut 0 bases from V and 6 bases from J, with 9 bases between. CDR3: CSVEEVRGQPQHF. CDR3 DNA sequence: TGCAGCGTTGAAGAGGTGAGGGGTCAGCCCCAGCATTTT.

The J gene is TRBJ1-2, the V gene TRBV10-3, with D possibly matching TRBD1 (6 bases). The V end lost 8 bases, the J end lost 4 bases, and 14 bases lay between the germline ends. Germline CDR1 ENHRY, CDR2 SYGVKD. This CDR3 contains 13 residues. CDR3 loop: CAIGAGDTYGYTF. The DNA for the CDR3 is TGTGCCATCGGGGCAGGGGATACCTATGGCTACACCTTC.

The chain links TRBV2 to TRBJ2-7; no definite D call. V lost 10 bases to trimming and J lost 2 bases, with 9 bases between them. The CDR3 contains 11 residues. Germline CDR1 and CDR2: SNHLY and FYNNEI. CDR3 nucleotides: TGTGCCACTCGGTTCACCTACGAGCAGTACTTC. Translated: CATRFTYEQYF. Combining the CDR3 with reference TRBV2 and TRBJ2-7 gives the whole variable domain EPEVTQTPSHQVTQMGQEVILRCVPISNHLYFYWYRQILGQKVEFLVSFYNNEISEKSEIFDDQFSVERPDGSNFTLKIRSTKLEDSAMYFCATRFTYEQYFGPGTRLTVT.

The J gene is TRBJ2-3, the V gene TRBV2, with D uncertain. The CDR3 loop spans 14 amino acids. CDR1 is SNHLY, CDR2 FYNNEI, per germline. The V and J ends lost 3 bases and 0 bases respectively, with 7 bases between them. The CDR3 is CASSEFLSTDTQYF. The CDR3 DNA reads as TGTGCCAGCAGTGAGTTTCTTAGCACAGATACGCAGTATTTT.

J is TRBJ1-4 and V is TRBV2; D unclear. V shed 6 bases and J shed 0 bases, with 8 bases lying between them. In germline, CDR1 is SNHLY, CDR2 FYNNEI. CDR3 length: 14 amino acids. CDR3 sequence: CASRKLATNEKLFF. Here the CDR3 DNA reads TGTGCCAGCAGAAAACTAGCAACTAATGAAAAACTGTTTTTT. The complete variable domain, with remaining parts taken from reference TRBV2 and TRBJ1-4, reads EPEVTQTPSHQVTQMGQEVILRCVPISNHLYFYWYRQILGQKVEFLVSFYNNEISEKSEIFDDQFSVERPDGSNFTLKIRSTKLEDSAMYFCASRKLATNEKLFFGSGTQLSVL.

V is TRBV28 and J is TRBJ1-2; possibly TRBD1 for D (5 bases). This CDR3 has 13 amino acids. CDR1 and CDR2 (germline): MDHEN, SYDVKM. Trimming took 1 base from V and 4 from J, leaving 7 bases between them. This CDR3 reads CASSLSQAYGYTF. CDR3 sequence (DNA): TGTGCCAGCAGTTTATCACAGGCCTATGGCTACACCTTC.

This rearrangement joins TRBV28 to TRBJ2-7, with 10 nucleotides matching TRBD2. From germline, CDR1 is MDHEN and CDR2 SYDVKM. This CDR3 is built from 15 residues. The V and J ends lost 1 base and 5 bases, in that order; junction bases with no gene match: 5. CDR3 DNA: TGTGCCAGCAGTTTATTAGCGGGAGGCCTCAACGAGCAGTACGTC. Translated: CASSLLAGGLNEQYV.

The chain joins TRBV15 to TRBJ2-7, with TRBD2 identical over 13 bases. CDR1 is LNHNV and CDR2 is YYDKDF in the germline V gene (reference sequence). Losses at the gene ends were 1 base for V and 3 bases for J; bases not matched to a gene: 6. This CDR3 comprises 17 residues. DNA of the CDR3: TGTGCCACCAGCAGAGCCCGTCGACTAGCGGGGGGCTACGAGCAGTACTTC. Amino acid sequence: CATSRARRLAGGYEQYF.

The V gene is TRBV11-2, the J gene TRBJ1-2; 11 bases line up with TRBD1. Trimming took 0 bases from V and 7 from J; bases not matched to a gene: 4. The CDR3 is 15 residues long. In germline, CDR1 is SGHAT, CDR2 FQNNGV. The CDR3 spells CASSLEGTGGRGYTF. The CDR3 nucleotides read TGTGCCAGCAGCTTAGAGGGGACAGGGGGACGTGGCTACACCTTC.

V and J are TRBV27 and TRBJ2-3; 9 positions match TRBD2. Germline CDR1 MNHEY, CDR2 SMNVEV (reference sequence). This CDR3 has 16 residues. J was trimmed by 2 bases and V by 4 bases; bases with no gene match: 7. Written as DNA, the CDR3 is TGTGCCAGCAGTTCACGACTAGCGGAGAACACAGATACGCAGTATTTT. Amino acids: CASSSRLAENTDTQYF.

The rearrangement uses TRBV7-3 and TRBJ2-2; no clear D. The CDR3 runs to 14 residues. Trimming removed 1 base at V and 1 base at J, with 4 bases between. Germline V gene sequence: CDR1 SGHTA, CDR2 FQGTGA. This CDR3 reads CASSLSGNTGELFF. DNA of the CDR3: TGTGCCAGCAGCTTAAGCGGGAACACCGGGGAGCTGTTTTTT.

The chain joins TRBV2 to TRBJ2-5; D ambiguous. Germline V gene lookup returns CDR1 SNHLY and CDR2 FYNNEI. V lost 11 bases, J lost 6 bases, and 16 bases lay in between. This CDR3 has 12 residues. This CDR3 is CAGNERPKTQYF. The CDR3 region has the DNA TGTGCCGGGAACGAAAGACCGAAGACCCAGTACTTC.

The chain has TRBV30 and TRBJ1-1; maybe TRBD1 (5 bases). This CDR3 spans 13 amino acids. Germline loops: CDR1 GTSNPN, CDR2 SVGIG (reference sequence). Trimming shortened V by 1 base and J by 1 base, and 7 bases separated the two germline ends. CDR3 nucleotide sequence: TGTGCCTGGAGTGAGGGACCGAACACTGAAGCTTTCTTT. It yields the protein CAWSEGPNTEAFF.

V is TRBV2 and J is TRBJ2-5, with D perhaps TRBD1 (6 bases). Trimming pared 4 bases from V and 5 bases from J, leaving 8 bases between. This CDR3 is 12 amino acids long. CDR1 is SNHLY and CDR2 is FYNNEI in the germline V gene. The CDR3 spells CASSVGAETQYF. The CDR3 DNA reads TGTGCCAGCAGTGTGGGGGCGGAGACCCAGTACTTC.